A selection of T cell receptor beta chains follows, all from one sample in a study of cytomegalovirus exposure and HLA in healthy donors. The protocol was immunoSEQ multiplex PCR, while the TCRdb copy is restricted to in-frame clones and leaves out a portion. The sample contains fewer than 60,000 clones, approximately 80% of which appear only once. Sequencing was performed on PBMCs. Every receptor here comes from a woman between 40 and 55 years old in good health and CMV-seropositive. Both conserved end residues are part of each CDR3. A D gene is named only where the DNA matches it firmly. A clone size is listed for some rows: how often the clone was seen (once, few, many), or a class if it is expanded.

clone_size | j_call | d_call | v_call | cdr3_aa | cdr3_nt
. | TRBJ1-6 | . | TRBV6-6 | CASRFDSRDSPLHF | TGTGCCAGCAGATTCGACAGTAGAGATTCACCCCTCCACTTT
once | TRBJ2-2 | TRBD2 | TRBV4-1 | CASSQWSTSGVTGELFF | TGCGCCAGCAGCCAATGGTCGACTAGCGGGGTAACCGGGGAGCTGTTTTTT
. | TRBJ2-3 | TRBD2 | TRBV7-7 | CASSPSGGTITDTQYF | TGTGCCAGCAGCCCTAGCGGGGGGACCATCACAGATACGCAGTATTTT
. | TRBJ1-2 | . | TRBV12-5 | CASADSLGRYGYTF | TGTGCTAGTGCGGACAGCCTTGGGAGATATGGCTACACCTTC
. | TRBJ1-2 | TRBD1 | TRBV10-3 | CAISESGQANYGYTF | TGTGCCATCAGTGAGTCAGGACAGGCTAACTATGGCTACACCTTC
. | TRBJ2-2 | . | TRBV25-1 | CASSGRAGMITGELFF | TGTGCCAGCAGTGGACGTGCAGGGATGATCACCGGGGAGCTGTTTTTT
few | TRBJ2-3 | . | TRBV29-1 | CSEYQGNTQYF | TGCAGCGAATACCAGGGGAATACGCAGTATTTT
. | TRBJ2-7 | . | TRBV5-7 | CASRQDGYEQYF | TGTGCCAGCAGACAGGACGGCTACGAGCAGTACTTC
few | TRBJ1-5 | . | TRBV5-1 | CASRSDRGGNQPQHF | TGCGCCAGCAGATCGGACAGAGGGGGAAATCAGCCCCAGCATTTT
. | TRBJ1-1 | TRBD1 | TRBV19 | CASTRGGTGGTEAFF | TGTGCCAGTACCCGAGGGGGGACAGGGGGGACTGAAGCTTTCTTT
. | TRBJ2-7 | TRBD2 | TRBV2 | CASDHHGGRASYEQYF | TGTGCCAGCGACCACCATGGAGGGAGGGCCTCCTACGAGCAGTACTTC
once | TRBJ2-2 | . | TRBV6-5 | CASRPSTGELFF | TGTGCCAGCAGACCTAGCACCGGGGAGCTGTTTTTT
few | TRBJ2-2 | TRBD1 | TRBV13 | CASSRQGATGELFF | TGTGCCAGCAGCAGACAGGGGGCCACCGGGGAGCTGTTTTTT
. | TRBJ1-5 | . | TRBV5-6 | CASSSLSRGNQPQHF | TGTGCCAGCAGCTCCCTGAGTCGTGGCAATCAGCCCCAGCATTTT
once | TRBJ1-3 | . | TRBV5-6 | CASSFMSEYSGNTIYF | TGTGCCAGCAGCTTCATGTCTGAGTACTCTGGAAACACCATATATTTT
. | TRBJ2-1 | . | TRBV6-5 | CASGMLGVYNEQFF | TGTGCCAGCGGCATGCTAGGCGTCTACAATGAGCAGTTCTTC
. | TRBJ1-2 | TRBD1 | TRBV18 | CASSPGTGRGYTF | TGTGCCAGCTCACCCGGGACAGGGAGAGGCTACACCTTC
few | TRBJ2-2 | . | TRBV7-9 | CASRPRGKRTGELFF | TGTGCCAGCAGGCCCCGGGGAAAGAGGACCGGGGAGCTGTTTTTT
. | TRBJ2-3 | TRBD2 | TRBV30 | CAWSVQQRASGVGDTQYF | TGTGCCTGGAGTGTACAGCAAAGGGCTAGCGGGGTGGGAGATACGCAGTATTTT
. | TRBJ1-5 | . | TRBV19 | CASSIGQGPISNQPQHF | TGTGCCAGTAGTATCGGGCAGGGCCCCATCAGCAATCAGCCCCAGCATTTT
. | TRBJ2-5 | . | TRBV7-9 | CASSATAQETQYF | TGTGCCAGCAGCGCGACAGCACAAGAGACCCAGTACTTC
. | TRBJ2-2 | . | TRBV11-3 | CASSRGSRVDGELFF | TGTGCCAGCTCTCGGGGTTCCCGTGTAGACGGGGAGCTGTTTTTT
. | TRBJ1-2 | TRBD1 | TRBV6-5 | CASGQGYGYTF | TGTGCCAGTGGACAGGGTTATGGCTACACCTTC
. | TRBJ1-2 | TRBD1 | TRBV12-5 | CASGLATYSGQELINYGYTF | TGTGCTAGTGGTTTGGCCACCTACTCGGGACAGGAGCTTATTAACTATGGCTACACCTTC
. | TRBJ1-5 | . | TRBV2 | CASKRVGAGSNQPQHF | TGTGCCAGCAAAAGGGTGGGGGCTGGGAGCAATCAGCCCCAGCATTTT
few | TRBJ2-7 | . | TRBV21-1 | CASSKAQTGVITEYF | TGTGCCAGCAGCAAAGCCCAAACAGGGGTAATTACGGAGTACTTC
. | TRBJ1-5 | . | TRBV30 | CAWSVVMEGIRHF | TGTGCCTGGAGTGTCGTCATGGAGGGGATCAGGCATTTT
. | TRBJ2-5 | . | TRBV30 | CAWSRRNRETQYF | TGTGCCTGGAGTCGAAGGAACAGGGAGACCCAGTACTTC
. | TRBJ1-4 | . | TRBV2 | CASSRDSPTNEKLFF | TGTGCCAGCAGCCGGGACTCTCCAACTAATGAAAAACTGTTTTTT
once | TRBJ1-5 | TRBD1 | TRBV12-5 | CASGLAKGQGASRGQPQHF | TGTGCTAGTGGTTTGGCGAAGGGACAGGGGGCATCCAGGGGTCAGCCCCAGCATTTT
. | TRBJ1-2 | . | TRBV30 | CAWSVQTRLGYTF | TGTGCCTGGAGTGTACAAACCAGGTTAGGCTACACCTTC